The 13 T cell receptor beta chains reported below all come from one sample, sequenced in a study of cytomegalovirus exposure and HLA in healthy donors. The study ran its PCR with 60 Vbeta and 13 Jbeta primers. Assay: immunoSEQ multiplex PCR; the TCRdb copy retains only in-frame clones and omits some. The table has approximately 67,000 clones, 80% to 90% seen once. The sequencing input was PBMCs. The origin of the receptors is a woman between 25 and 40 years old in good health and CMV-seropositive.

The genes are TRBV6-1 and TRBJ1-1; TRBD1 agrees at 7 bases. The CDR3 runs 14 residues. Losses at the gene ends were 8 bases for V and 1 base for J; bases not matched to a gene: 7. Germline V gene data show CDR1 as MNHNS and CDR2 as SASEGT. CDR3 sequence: CASGTELTNTEAFF. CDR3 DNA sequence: TGTGCCAGCGGGACAGAACTCACGAACACTGAAGCTTTCTTT.

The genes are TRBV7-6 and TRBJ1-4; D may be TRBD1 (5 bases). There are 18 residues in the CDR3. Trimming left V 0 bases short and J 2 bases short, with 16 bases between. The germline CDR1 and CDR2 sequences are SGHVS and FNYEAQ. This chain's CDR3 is CASSLALTVQGTNEKLFF. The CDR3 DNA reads TGTGCCAGCAGCTTAGCGCTTACTGTTCAGGGCACTAATGAAAAACTGTTTTTT.

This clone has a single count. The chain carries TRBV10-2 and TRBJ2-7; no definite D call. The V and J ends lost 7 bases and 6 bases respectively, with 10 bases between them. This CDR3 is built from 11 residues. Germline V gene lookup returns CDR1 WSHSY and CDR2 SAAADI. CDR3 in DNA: TGCGCCAGCACCCACGGGTCCGAGCAGTACTTC. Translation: CASTHGSEQYF.

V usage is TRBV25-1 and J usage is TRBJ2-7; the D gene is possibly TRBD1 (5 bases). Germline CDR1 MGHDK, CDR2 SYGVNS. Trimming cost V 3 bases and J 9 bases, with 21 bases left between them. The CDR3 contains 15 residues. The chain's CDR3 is CASSDPRASPIVQYF. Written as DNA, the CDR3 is TGTGCCAGCAGTGATCCCAGGGCCTCCCCTATCGTGCAGTACTTC.

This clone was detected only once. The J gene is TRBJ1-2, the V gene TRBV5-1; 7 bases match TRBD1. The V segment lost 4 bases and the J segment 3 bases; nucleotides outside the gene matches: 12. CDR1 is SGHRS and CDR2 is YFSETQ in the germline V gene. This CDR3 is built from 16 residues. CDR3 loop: CASSLPGQFGDYGYTF. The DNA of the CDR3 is TGCGCCAGCAGCCTCCCGGGACAGTTTGGGGACTATGGCTACACCTTC.

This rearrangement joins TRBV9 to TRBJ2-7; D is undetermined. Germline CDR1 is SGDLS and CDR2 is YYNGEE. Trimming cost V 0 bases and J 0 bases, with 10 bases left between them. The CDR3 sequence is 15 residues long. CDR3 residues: CASSVGNSLSYEQYF. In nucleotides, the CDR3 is TGTGCCAGCAGCGTAGGAAACTCGCTCTCCTACGAGCAGTACTTC.

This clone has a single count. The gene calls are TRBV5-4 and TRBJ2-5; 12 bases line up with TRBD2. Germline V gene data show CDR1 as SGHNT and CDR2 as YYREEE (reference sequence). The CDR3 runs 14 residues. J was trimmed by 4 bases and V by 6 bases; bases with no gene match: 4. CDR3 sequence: CASTTSGRAETQYF. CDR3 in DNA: TGTGCCAGCACGACTAGCGGGAGAGCAGAGACCCAGTACTTC.

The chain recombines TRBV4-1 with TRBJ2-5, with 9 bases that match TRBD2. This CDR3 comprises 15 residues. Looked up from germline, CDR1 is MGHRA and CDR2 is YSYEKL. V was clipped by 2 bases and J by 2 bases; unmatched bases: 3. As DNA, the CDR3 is TGCGCCAGCAGCCAACGTACTAGCGGGCAAGAGACCCAGTACTTC. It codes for CASSQRTSGQETQYF.

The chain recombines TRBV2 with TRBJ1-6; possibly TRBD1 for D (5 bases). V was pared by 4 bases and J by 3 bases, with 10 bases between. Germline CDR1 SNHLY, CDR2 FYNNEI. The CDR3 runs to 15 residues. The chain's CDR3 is CASSVEQGYNSPLHF. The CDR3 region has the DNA TGTGCCAGCAGTGTGGAGCAGGGCTATAATTCACCCCTCCACTTT.

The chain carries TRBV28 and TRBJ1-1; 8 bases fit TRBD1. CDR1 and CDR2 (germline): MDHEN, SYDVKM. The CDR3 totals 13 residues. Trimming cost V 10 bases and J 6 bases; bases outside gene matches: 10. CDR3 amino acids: CATRGADRAEAFF. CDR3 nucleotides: TGTGCCACCAGGGGCGCGGACAGGGCTGAAGCTTTCTTT.

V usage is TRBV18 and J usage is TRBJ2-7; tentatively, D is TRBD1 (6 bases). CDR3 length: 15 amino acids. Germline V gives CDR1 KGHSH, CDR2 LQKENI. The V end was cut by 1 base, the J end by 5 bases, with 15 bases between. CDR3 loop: CASSPQGQSRDEQYF. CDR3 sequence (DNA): TGTGCCAGCTCACCACAGGGACAATCAAGGGACGAGCAGTACTTC. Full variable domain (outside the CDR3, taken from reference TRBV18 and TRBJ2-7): NAGVMQNPRHLVRRRGQEARLRCSPMKGHSHVYWYRQLPEEGLKFMVYLQKENIIDESGMPKERFSAEFPKEGPSILRIQQVVRGDSAAYFCASSPQGQSRDEQYFGPGTRLTVT.

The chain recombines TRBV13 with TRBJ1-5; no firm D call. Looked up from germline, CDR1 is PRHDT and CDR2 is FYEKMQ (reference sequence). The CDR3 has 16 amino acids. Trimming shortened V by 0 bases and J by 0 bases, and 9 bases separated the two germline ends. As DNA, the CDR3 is TGTGCCAGCAGCTTAGGGACACCCCCTAGCAATCAGCCCCAGCATTTT. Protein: CASSLGTPPSNQPQHF.

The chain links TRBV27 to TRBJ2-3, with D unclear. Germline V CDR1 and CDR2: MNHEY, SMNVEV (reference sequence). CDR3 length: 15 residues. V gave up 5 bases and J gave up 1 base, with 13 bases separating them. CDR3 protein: CASSRLPLGTDTQYF. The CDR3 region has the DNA TGTGCCAGCAGTCGACTTCCCCTGGGCACAGATACGCAGTATTTT.